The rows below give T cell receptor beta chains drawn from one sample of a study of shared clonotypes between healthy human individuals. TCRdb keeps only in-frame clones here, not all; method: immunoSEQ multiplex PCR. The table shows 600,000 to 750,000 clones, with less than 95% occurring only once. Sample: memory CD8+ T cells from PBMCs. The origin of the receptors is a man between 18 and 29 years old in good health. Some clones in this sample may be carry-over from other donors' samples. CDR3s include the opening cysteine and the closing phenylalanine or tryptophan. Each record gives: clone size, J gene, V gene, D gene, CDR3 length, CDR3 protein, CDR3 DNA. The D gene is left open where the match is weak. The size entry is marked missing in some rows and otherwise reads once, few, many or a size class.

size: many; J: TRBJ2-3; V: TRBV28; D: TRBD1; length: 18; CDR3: CASKGAVSRDRFTDTQYF; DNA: TGTGCCAGCAAGGGCGCGGTTTCGAGGGACAGATTCACAGATACGCAGTATTTT
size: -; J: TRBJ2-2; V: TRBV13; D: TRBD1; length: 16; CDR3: CASSLAPGQYTGELFF; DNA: TGTGCCAGCAGCTTAGCACCGGGACAGTACACCGGGGAGCTGTTTTTT
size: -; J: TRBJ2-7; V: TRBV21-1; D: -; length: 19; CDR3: CASSKAGLPKRWRCYEQYF; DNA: TGTGCCAGCAGCAAAGCGGGTCTTCCCAAAAGGTGGAGATGCTACGAGCAGTACTTC
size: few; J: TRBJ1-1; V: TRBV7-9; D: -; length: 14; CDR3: CASSLGGMKTEAFF; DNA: TGTGCCAGCAGCTTGGGGGGGATGAAGACTGAAGCTTTCTTT
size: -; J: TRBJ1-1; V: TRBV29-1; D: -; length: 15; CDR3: CSVEGGRGRVTEAFF; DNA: TGCAGCGTTGAAGGGGGCAGGGGAAGAGTCACTGAAGCTTTCTTT
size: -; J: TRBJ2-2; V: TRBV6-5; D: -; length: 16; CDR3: CASSYSVEVDTGELFF; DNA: TGTGCCAGCAGTTACTCAGTGGAGGTGGACACCGGGGAGCTGTTTTTT
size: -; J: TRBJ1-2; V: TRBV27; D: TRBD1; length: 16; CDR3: CASSETAGGGHYGYTF; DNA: TGTGCCAGCAGTGAGACTGCAGGGGGGGGGCACTATGGCTACACCTTC
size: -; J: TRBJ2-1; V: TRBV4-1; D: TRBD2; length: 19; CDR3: CASSQRVGLAGALDNEQFF; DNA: TGCGCCAGCAGCCAAAGGGTGGGACTAGCGGGAGCGTTGGACAATGAGCAGTTCTTC
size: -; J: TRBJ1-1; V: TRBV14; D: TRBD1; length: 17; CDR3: CASSQGRTGDLNTEAFF; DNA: TGTGCCAGCAGCCAAGGTCGAACAGGGGATTTGAACACTGAAGCTTTCTTT
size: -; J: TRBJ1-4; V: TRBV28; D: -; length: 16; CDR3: CASSLSSGRTNEKLFF; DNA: TGTGCCAGCAGTTTATCGTCGGGGAGAACTAATGAAAAACTGTTTTTT
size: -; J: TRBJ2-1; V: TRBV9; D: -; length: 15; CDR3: CASSSQTVSYNEQFF; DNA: TGTGCCAGCAGCTCCCAGACTGTCTCCTACAATGAGCAGTTCTTC
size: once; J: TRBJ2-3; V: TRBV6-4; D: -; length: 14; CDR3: CASSSTAGTDTQYF; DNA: TGTGCCAGCAGTTCCACGGCCGGCACAGATACGCAGTATTTT
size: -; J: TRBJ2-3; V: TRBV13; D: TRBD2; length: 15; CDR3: CASSILAGATDTQYF; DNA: TGTGCCAGCAGCATACTAGCGGGGGCCACAGATACGCAGTATTTT
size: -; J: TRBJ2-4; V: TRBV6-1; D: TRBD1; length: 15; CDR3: CASSERGQAKNIQYF; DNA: TGTGCCAGCAGTGAAAGGGGGCAGGCCAAAAACATTCAGTACTTC
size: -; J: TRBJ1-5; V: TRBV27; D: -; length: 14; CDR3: CASREDGRNQPQHF; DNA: TGTGCCAGCAGAGAGGACGGTCGCAATCAGCCCCAGCATTTT
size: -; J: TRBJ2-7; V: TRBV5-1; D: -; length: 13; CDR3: CASSFGGSYEQYF; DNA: TGCGCCAGCAGCTTTGGGGGCTCCTACGAGCAGTACTTC
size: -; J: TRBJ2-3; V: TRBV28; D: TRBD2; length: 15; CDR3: CASRASGTRTDTQYF; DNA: TGTGCCAGTAGGGCTAGCGGGACGAGGACAGATACGCAGTATTTT
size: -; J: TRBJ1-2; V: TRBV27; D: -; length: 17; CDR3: CASSLLVPQGRPYGYTF; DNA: TGTGCCAGCAGTTTATTGGTCCCCCAGGGACGGCCCTATGGCTACACCTTC
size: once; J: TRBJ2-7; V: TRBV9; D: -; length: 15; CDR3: CASSQHDGKTYEQYF; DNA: TGTGCCAGCAGCCAACATGACGGGAAAACCTACGAGCAGTACTTC
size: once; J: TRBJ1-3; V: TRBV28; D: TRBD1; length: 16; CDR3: CASSPLPGQSGNTIYF; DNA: TGTGCCAGCAGTCCTCTACCGGGACAGTCTGGAAACACCATATATTTT